Below, one T cell receptor beta chain is given with its context. Its target is unknown. Germline lookup yields CDR1 SGHTA and CDR2 FQGNSA. With 0 bases removed from V and 4 bases from J, the gap between germline ends came to 9 bases. The CDR3 extends over 15 amino acids. This sample was included in a study of cytomegalovirus exposure and HLA in healthy donors. About the study: In an earlier analysis, 90 million to 120 million unique TCR beta sequences were found from 150 million to 200 million T cells. An early data release held some 89 million unique TCRs from HLA-typed donors. Broader study findings: TRBV6-2, TRBV6-3 and some other V segments were excluded as indistinguishable. Available immune exposure information covered CMV serostatus only.

The PCR employed 60 Vbeta primers together with 13 Jbeta primers. Sequencing was performed with immunoSEQ multiplex PCR; in TCRdb, only in-frame clones are kept and a portion is missing. The sample has over 120,000 clones, about 80% seen once. This TCR derives from a man aged 40-55 years in good health and CMV-seronegative. The chain employs TRBV7-2 and TRBJ1-4; D remains ambiguous. The sequencing sample was made of PBMCs. CDR3 protein: CASSLARGNNEKLFF. DNA of the CDR3: TGTGCCAGCAGCTTAGCGCGGGGAAATAATGAAAAACTGTTTTTT.